This T cell receptor (beta chain) comes out of a study of T-cell memory formation after mild COVID-19. Study-level information: For the most part, TCR clusters were specific to one donor.

This clonotype was found a few times. What it binds is not known. Trimming at V came to 3 bases and at J to 6 bases, leaving 4 bases not matched to a gene. CDR3 size: 14 residues. Germline V gene data show CDR1 as SGHTA and CDR2 as FQGNSA. TCRdb itself ran the 5' RACE reads through MiXCR, one entry per CDR3 protein. Found here are hundreds of thousands of distinct CDR3 sequences, about 17% of them singletons; the top ten hold around a fifth. Regarding the study as a whole: Whether second-wave clones peaking at day 37 were SARS-CoV-2 specific went unconfirmed. In pre-infection memory, a portion of responding clones appeared, which suggested that cross-reactive memory joined. Among contracting clones, CD4+ were mainly CM/EM and CD8+ enriched in EMRA.

The sample was PBMCs or a T cell subset sorted from them (not recorded which). The chain employs TRBV7-2 and TRBJ2-4; TRBD1 matches at 8 bases. This receptor was taken from a man aged 18 to 35 who had mild COVID-19 (a few samples of this study predate the infection). Cell type and time point are not known. CDR3 protein: CASSFRQGSNIQYF. CDR3 coding DNA: TGTGCCAGCAGCTTCAGACAGGGGTCAAACATTCAGTACTTC.